The clone carrying this TCR beta chain was seen just once. Its antigen is not known. The protocol was immunoSEQ multiplex PCR, while the TCRdb copy is restricted to in-frame clones and leaves out a portion. The top ten clones hold approximately 20% of a sample with roughly 30,000 clones, 70% to 85% of them seen once. These data come from a study of graft-versus-host responses after intestinal transplantation. About the study: For 2 to 4 years after anti-thymocyte globulin induction, all recipients took tacrolimus and steroids. Study-level findings and limits: Early after transplant, HvG declines were associated with peak levels of circulating GvH clones. Allograft graft-versus-host to host-versus-graft clonal ratios ran high in patients with graft-donor T cell macrochimerism.

The V segment lost 2 bases and the J segment 3 bases; nucleotides outside the gene matches: 8. CDR3 length: 16 residues. Germline assignment: CDR1 MNHEY and CDR2 SVGAGI. The J gene is TRBJ2-3, the V gene TRBV6-5, with 7 bases lining up with TRBD2. This material consisted of unstimulated CD8+ T cells sorted from spleen or lymph node cells, taken before intestinal transplant. The clonotype was recovered from a human donor who received an intestinal transplant. CDR3 bases: TGTGCCAGCAGTTACGTGGGCGGGAGAGTTACAGATACGCAGTATTTT. This gives the protein CASSYVGGRVTDTQYF.